The sequence of this TCR beta chain was determined in a study of T cells expressing NK-cell markers (TCRdb year 2020). Background on the whole study: TCR beta-chain repertoires were profiled in sorted CD3+CD56+NKG2C+, CD3+CD56+NKG2C- and CD3+CD56-NKG2C+ T-cell subsets from eight donors. Of the eight sequenced donors, seven were found to be HCMV-seropositive and one was found to be HCMV-seronegative. The study sequenced eight donors, all healthy volunteers chosen at random: three men and five women. The libraries were sequenced on Illumina HiSeq 2000/2500, MiSeq or NextSeq, producing 2 x 150 bp reads. Summary of the overall study and its limitations: In roughly six donors, the dominant CD3+CD56+NKG2C+ clonotypes were among the top 10 CD8+ clonotypes and accounted for about 1.0-7.0% of CD8+ T cells. Those dominant clonotypes were again the most abundant among CD3+CD56-NKG2C+ cells in several donors, at about 28.3-65%. Whether the expanded NKG2C-expressing T cell clones were specific for HCMV antigens remained unclear.

HCMV serostatus was determined by detecting HCMV-specific IgG in serum with a commercial ELISA kit. Peripheral blood mononuclear cells were isolated from blood by Ficoll density gradient centrifugation. Turning to this clonotype: The antigen it recognizes is unknown.

Its CDR3 holds 12 amino acids, cysteine through phenylalanine. No nucleotide data were recorded. CDR1 and CDR2, looked up from the germline V gene, are MGHDK and SYGVNS. The sample was run on an Illumina HiSeq 2000. 5'RACE template switching, by which a universal primer site and unique molecular identifiers were added, was used to make TCR beta cDNA libraries. Synthesis of cDNA was primed from the TCR beta constant segment and was followed by two consecutive PCR amplification steps. As for how the authors treated the data: Reads were demultiplexed and grouped by UMI with MIGEC, and clonotypes were assembled and quantified with MiTCR. To exclude erroneous sequences, any TCR cDNA sequence not supported by at least two reads was discarded. The tcR package was used for downstream repertoire analysis, with clonotypes matched between fractions based on CDR3 nucleotide sequence plus V segment. VDJmatch was used to annotate antigen specificity against VDJdb, with one amino acid substitution in CDR3 permitted. TCRdb reprocessed the sequencing reads and holds a single record per CDR3 protein sequence, with no DNA. It is TCRdb's table, rather than the study itself, that gives the V and J calls and clone size. The sample's own table lists 200,000 to 300,000 distinct CDR3 sequences. Clones ranked in the top ten supply about 4% of the sample.

This clonotype was obtained from a woman between 18 and 70 years old in good health. Sequencing was carried out using blood T cells: a sorted CD56 or NKG2C T cell subset, CD4+ or CD8+ T cells, or bulk PBMC T cells (not recorded which). The chain links TRBV25-1 with TRBJ1-1. The CDR3 protein is CASRRANTEAFF. When the CDR3 is completed using the reference TRBV25-1 and TRBJ1-1 genes on either side, the full variable domain is EADIYQTPRYLVIGTGKKITLECSQTMGHDKMYWYQQDPGMELHLIHYSYGVNSTEKGDLSSESTVSRIRTEHFPLTLESARPSHTSQYLCASRRANTEAFFGQGTRLTVV.